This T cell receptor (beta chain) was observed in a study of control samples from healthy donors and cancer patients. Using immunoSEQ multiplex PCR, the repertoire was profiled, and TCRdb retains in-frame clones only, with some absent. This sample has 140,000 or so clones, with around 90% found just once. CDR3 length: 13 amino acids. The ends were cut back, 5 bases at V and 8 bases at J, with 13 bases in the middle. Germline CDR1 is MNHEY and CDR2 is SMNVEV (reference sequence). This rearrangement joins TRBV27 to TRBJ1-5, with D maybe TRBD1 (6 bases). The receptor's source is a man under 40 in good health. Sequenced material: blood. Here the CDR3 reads CASSTGFLEPQHF. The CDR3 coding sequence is TGTGCCAGCAGTACAGGGTTTTTGGAGCCCCAGCATTTT.